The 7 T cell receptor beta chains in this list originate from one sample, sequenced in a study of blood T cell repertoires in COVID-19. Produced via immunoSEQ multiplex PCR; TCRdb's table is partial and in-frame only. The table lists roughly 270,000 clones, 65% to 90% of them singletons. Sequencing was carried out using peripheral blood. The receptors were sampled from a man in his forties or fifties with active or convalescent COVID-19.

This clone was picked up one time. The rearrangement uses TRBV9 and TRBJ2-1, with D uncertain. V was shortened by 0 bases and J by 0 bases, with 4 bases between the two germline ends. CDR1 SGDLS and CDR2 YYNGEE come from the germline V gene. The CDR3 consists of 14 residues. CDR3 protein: CASSVGSSYNEQFF. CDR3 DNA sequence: TGTGCCAGCAGCGTAGGGAGCTCCTACAATGAGCAGTTCTTC.

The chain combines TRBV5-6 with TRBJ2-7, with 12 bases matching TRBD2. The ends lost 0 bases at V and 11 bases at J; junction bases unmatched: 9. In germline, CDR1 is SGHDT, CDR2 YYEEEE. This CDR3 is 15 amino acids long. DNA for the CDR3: TGTGCCAGCAGCTTGGCTCTAGCGGGAGGGCCGGACGAGTACTTC. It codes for CASSLALAGGPDEYF.

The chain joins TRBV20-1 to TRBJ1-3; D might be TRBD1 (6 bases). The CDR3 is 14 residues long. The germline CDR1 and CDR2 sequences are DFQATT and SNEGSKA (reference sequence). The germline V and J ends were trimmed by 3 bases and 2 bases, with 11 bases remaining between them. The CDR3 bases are TGCAGTGCTAGTAGAGGGGGACCTGGAAACACCATATATTTT. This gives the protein CSASRGGPGNTIYF.

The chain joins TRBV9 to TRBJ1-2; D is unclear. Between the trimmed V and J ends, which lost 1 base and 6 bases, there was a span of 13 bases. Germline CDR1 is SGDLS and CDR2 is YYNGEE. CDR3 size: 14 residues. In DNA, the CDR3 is TGTGCCAGCAGCGTATCCGGAGGATTTCATGGCTACACCTTC. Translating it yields CASSVSGGFHGYTF.

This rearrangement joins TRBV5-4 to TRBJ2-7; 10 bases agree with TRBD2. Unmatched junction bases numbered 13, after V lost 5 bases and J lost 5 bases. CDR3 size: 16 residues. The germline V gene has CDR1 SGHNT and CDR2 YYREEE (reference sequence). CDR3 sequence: CASSYSPTSGIHEQYF. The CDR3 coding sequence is TGTGCCAGCAGTTATTCCCCAACTAGCGGGATCCACGAGCAGTACTTC.

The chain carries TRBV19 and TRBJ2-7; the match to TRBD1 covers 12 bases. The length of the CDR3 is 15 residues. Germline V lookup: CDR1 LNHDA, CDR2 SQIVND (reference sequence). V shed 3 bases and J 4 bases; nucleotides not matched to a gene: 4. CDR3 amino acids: CASSIGTGGAYEQYF. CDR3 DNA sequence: TGTGCCAGTAGTATCGGGACAGGGGGCGCGTACGAGCAGTACTTC.

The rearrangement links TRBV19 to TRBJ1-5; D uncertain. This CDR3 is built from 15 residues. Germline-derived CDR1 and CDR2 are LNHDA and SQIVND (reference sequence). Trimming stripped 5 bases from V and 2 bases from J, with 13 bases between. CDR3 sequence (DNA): TGTGCCAGTAGTTACGGGTTTGGAGGCAATCAGCCCCAGCATTTT. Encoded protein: CASSYGFGGNQPQHF.